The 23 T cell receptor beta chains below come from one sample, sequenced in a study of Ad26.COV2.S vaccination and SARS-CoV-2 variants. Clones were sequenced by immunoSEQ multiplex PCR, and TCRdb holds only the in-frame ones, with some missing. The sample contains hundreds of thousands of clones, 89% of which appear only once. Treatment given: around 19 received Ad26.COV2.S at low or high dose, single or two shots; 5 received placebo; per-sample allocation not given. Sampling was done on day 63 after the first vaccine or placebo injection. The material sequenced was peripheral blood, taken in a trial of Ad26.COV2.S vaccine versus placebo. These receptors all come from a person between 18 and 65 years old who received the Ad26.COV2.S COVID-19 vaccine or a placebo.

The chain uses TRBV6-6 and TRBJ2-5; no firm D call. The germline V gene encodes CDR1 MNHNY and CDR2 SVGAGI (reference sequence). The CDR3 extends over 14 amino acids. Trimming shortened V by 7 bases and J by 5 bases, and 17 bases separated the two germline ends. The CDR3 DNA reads TGTGCCAGCATCACAGATTCAGGAGTGGAGACCCAGTACTTC. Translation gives CASITDSGVETQYF.

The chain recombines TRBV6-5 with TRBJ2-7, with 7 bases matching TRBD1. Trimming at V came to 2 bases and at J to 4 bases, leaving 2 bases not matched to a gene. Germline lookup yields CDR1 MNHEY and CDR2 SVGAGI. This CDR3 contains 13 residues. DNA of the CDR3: TGTGCCAGCAGTTACCAGACAGGGTACGAGCAGTACTTC. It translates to CASSYQTGYEQYF.

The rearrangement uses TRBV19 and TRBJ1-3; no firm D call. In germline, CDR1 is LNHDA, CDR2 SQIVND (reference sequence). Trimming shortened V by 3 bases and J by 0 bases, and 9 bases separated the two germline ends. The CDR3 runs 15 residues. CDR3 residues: CASSMQASSGNTIYF. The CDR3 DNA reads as TGTGCCAGTAGTATGCAGGCTTCCTCTGGAAACACCATATATTTT.

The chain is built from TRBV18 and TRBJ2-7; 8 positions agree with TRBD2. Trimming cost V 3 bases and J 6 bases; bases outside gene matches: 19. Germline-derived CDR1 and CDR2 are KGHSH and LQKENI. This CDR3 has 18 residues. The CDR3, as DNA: TGTGCCAGCTCACCTAATTCAGCGTTAGCGGGATTAGGCCGCGAGCAGTACTTC. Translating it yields CASSPNSALAGLGREQYF. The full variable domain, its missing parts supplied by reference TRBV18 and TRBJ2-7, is NAGVMQNPRHLVRRRGQEARLRCSPMKGHSHVYWYRQLPEEGLKFMVYLQKENIIDESGMPKERFSAEFPKEGPSILRIQQVVRGDSAAYFCASSPNSALAGLGREQYFGPGTRLTVT.

DNA of the CDR3: TGCGCCAGCAGTCCCCCTCCTCAGATAAACCGATCAAGTGAAAAACTGTTTTTT. This codes for CASSPPPQINRSSEKLFF. J is TRBJ1-4 and V is TRBV23-1; D is undetermined. TRBV23-1 belongs to the ORF category, with a function that is uncertain. The CDR3 runs 18 residues. Trimming left V 4 bases short and J 7 bases short, with 25 bases between.

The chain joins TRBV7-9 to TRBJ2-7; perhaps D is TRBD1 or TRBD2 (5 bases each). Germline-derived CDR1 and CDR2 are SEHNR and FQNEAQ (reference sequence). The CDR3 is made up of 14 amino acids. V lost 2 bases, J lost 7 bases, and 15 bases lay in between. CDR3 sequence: CASSLSSGTSEQYF. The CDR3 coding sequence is TGTGCCAGCAGCTTAAGCTCAGGGACCAGTGAGCAGTACTTC.

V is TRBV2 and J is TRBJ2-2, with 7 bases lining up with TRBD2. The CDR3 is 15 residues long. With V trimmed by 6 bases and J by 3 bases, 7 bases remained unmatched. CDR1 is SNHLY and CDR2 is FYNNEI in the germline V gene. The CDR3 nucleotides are TGTGCCAGCAGCTGGACTAGAGAGGACACCGGGGAGCTGTTTTTT. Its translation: CASSWTREDTGELFF.

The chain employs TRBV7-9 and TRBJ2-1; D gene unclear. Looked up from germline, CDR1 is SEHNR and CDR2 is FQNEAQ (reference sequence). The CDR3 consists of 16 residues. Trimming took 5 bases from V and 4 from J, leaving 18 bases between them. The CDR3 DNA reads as TGTGCCAGCAGCAGGGCCGAGACTTACTCTTACAATGAGCAGTTCTTC. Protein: CASSRAETYSYNEQFF.

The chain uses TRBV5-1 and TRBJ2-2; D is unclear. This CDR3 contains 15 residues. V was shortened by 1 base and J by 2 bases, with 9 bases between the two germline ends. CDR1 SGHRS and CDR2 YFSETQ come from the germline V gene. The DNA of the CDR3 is TGCGCCAGCAGCTTGCGGCAGGATAACACCGGGGAGCTGTTTTTT. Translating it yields CASSLRQDNTGELFF.

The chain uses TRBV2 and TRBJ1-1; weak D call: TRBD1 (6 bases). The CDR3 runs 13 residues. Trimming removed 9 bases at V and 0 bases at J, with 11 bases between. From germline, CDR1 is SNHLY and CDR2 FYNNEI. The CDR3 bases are TGTGCCAGTATGAGACAGGTGAACACTGAAGCTTTCTTT. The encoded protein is CASMRQVNTEAFF.

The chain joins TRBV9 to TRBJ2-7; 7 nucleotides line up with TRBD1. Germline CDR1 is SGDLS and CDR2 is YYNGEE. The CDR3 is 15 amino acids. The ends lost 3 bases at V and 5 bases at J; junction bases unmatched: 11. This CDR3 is CASSAQTGVGDEQYF. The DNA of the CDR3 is TGTGCCAGCAGCGCGCAAACAGGGGTTGGGGACGAGCAGTACTTC.

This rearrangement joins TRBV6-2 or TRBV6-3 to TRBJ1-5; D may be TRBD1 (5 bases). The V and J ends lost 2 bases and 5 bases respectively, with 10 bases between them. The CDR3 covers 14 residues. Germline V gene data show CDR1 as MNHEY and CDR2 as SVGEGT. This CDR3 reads CASSYRQGDQPQHF. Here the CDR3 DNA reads TGTGCCAGCAGTTACAGGCAGGGTGATCAGCCCCAGCATTTT.

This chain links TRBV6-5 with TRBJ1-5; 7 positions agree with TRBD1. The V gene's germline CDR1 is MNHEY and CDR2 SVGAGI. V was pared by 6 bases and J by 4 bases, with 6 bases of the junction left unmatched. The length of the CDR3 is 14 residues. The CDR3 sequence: CASRRGQPNQPQHF. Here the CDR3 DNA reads TGTGCCAGCAGAAGGGGACAGCCGAATCAGCCCCAGCATTTT.

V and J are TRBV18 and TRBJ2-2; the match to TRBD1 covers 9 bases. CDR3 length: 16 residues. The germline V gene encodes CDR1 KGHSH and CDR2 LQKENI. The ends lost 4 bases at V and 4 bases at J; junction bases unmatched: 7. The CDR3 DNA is TGTGCCAGCTCACTTGGGACAGGGAGTAGCACCGGGGAGCTGTTTTTT. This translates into CASSLGTGSSTGELFF.

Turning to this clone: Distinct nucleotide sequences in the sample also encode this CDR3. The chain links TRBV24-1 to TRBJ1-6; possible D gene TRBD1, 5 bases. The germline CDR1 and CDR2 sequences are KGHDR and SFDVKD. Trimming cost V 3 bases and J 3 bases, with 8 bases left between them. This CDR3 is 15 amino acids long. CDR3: CATSDGTVYNSPLHF. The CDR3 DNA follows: TGTGCCACCAGTGATGGGACCGTCTATAATTCACCCCTCCACTTT.

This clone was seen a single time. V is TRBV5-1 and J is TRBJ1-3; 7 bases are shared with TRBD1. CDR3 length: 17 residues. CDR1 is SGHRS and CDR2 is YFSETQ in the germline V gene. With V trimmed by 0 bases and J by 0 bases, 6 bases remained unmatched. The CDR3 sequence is CASSLDPTGDSGNTIYF. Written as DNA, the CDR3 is TGCGCCAGCAGCTTGGATCCCACAGGGGACTCTGGAAACACCATATATTTT.

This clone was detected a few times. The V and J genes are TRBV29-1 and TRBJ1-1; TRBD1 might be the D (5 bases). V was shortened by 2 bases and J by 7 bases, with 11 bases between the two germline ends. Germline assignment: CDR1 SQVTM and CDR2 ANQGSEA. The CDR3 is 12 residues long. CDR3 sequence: CSVERGSGEAFF. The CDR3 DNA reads TGCAGCGTTGAACGGGGGTCGGGTGAAGCTTTCTTT.

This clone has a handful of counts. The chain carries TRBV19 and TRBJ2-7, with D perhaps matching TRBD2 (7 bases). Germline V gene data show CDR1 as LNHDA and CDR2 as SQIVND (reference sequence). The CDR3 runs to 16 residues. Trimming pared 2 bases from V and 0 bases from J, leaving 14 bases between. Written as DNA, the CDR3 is TGTGCCAGTAGTATATCCGGGGGCGGGAGCTCCTACGAGCAGTACTTC. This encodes CASSISGGGSSYEQYF.

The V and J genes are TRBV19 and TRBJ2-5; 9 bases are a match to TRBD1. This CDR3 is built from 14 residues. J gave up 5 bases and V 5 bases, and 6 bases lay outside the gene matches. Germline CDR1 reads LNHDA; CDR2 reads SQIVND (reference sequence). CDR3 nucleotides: TGTGCCAGTAGTGCCATACAGGGGGCGGAGACCCAGTACTTC. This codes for CASSAIQGAETQYF.

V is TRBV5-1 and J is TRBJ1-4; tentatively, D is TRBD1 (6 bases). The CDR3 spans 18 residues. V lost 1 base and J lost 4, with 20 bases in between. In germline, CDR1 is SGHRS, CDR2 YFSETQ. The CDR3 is CASSLNRVGGWDNEKLFF. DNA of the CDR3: TGCGCCAGCAGCTTGAACAGGGTCGGTGGATGGGATAATGAAAAACTGTTTTTT.

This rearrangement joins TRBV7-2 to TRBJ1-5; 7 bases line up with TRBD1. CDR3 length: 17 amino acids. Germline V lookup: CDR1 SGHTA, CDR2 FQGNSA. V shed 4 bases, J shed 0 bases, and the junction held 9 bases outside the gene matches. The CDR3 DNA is TGTGCCAGCAGCTCTAGAAGGGACAGAAATAGCAATCAGCCCCAGCATTTT. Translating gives CASSSRRDRNSNQPQHF. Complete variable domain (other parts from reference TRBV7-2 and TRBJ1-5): GAGVSQSPSNKVTEKGKDVELRCDPISGHTALYWYRQSLGQGLEFLIYFQGNSAPDKSGLPSDRFSAERTGGSVSTLTIQRTQQEDSAVYLCASSSRRDRNSNQPQHFGDGTRLSIL.

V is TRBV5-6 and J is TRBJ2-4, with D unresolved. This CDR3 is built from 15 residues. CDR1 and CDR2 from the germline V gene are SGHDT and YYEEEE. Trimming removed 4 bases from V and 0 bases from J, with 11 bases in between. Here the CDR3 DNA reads TGTGCCAGCAGCCAGGTCCTATTAGCCAAAAACATTCAGTACTTC. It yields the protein CASSQVLLAKNIQYF.

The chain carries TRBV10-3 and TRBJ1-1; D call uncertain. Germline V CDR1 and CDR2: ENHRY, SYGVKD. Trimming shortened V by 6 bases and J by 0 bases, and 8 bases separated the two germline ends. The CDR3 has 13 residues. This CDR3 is CAISPSLNTEAFF. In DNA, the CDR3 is TGTGCCATCAGCCCTTCCTTGAACACTGAAGCTTTCTTT.